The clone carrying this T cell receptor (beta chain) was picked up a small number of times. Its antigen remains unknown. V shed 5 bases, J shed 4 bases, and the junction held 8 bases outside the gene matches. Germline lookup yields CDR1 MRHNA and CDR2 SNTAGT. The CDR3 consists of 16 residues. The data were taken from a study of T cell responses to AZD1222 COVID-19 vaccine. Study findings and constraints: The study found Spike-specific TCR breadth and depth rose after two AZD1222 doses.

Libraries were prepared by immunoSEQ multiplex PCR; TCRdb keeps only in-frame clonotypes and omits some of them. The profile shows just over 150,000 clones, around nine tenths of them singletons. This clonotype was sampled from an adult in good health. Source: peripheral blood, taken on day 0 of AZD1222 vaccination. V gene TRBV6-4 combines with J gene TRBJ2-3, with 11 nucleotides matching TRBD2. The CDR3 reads CASSLLAGGVSDTQYF. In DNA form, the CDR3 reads TGTGCCAGCAGTCTCCTAGCGGGAGGTGTTTCAGATACGCAGTATTTT.